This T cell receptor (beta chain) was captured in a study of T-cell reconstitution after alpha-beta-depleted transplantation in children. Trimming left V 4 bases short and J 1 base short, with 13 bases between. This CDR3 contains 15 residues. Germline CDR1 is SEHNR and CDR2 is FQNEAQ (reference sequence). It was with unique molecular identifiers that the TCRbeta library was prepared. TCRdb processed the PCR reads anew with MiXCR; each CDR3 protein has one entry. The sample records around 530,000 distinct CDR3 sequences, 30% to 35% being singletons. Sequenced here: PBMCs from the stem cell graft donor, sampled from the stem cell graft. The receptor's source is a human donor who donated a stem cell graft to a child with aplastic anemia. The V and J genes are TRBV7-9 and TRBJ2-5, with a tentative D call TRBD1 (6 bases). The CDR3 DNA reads TGTGCCAGCAGCTCCGGGACATCCCTCCAAGAGACCCAGTACTTC. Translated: CASSSGTSLQETQYF. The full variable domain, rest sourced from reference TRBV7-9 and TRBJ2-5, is DTGVSQNPRHKITKRGQNVTFRCDPISEHNRLYWYRQTLGQGPEFLTYFQNEAQLEKSRLLSDRFSAERPKGSFSTLEIQRTEQGDSAMYLCASSSGTSLQETQYFGPGTRLLVL.